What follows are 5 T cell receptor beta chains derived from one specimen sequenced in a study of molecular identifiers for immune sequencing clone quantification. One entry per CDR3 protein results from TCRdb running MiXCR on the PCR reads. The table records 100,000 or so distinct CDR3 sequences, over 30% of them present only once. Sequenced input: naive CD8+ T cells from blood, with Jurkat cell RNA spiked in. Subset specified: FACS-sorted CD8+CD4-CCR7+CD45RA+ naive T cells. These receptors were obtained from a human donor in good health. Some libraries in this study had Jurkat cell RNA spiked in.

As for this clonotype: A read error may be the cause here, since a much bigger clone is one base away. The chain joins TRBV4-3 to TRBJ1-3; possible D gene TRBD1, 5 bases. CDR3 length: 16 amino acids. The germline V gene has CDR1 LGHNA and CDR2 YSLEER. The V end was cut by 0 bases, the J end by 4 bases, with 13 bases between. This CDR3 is CASSQEQVRFGNTIYF. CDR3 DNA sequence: TGCGCCAGCAGCCAAGAACAGGTCAGGTTCGGAAACACCATATATTTT.

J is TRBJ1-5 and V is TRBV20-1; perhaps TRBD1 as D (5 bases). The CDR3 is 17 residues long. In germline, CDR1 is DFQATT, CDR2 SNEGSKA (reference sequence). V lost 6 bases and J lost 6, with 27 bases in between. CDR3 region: CSAWSRGSRFWGQPQHF. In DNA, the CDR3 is TGCAGTGCATGGTCGAGGGGTAGCCGTTTTTGGGGTCAGCCCCAGCATTTT.

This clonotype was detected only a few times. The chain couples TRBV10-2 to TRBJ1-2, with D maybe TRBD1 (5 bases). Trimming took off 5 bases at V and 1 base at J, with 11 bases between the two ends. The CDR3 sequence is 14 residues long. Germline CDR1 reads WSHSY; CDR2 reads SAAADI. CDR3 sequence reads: CASSHRRGNYGYTF. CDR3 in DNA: TGCGCCAGCAGTCACAGGAGGGGTAACTATGGCTACACCTTC.

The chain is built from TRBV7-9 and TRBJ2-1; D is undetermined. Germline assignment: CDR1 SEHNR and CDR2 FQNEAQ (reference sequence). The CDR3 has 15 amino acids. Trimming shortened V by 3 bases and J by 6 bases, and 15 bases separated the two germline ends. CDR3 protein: CASSLWPNLTNEQFF. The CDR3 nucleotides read TGTGCCAGCAGCTTGTGGCCGAACCTGACCAATGAGCAGTTCTTC.

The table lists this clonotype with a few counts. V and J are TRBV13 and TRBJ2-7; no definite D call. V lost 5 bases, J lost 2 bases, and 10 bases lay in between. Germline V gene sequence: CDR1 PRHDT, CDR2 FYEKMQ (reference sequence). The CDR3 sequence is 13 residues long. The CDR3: CASSRTDAYEQYF. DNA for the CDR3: TGTGCCAGCAGCAGGACGGATGCCTACGAGCAGTACTTC.